The 2 T cell receptor beta chains below all came from one sample that was sequenced in a study of blood T cell repertoires in COVID-19. Libraries were prepared by immunoSEQ multiplex PCR; TCRdb keeps only in-frame clonotypes and omits some of them. The sample holds over 300,000 clones, 89% seen once. The specimen sequenced was PBMCs or T cells enriched from blood (not recorded which). These receptors came from a woman in her forties who had recovered from COVID-19.

The chain uses TRBV19 and TRBJ1-6; perhaps TRBD1 as D (5 bases). CDR1 is LNHDA, CDR2 SQIVND, per germline (reference sequence). The CDR3 runs 14 residues. The germline V and J ends were trimmed by 3 bases and 8 bases, with 11 bases remaining between them. This CDR3 is CASSIQGTDSPLHF. As DNA, the CDR3 is TGTGCCAGTAGTATCCAGGGTACAGATTCACCCCTCCACTTT.

This clone was recorded a few times. The chain joins TRBV19 to TRBJ2-7, with 8 bases fitting TRBD2. V trimming: 6 bases; J trimming: 0 bases; junction bases outside the gene matches: 7. The CDR3 runs 15 residues. Germline CDR1 LNHDA, CDR2 SQIVND (reference sequence). The CDR3 DNA reads as TGTGCCAGTAGCTTCTCAGCGGGAGACTCCTACGAGCAGTACTTC. Translating gives CASSFSAGDSYEQYF.